What follows are 22 T cell receptor beta chains derived from one specimen sequenced in a study of Graves' ophthalmopathy and Graves' hyperthyroidism. RNA transcripts were the template, and TCR beta CDR3 regions were amplified from them. Following a first-round RT-PCR that used HTBI primers, a second-round multiplex PCR was carried out. MiXCR, applied by TCRdb to the multiplex PCR reads, yields one record per CDR3 protein. Of fewer than 600,000 distinct CDR3 sequences listed, around 14% are singletons. The specimen sequenced was blood. The receptors were sampled from a woman aged 25 to 39 with Graves' ophthalmopathy.

This clonotype has a count of ten or more. J is TRBJ2-7 and V is TRBV12-3 or TRBV12-4; 10 positions agree with TRBD2. The trim removed 5 bases at V and 12 bases at J, leaving 16 bases unmatched. CDR3 length equals 15 residues. CDR3 residues: CASSPTGTSATGGYF. In nucleotides, the CDR3 is TGTGCCAGCAGTCCGACCGGGACTAGCGCCACAGGGGGGTACTTC.

This clonotype was counted at least ten times. The J gene is TRBJ1-5, the V gene TRBV4-1; 7 positions agree with TRBD1. CDR3 size: 15 residues. CDR1 is MGHRA, CDR2 YSYEKL, per germline. The V segment lost 4 bases and the J segment 7 bases; nucleotides outside the gene matches: 10. The CDR3 region is CASSRFTGAGQPQHF. The CDR3 coding sequence is TGCGCCAGCAGCCGCTTTACAGGGGCGGGGCAGCCCCAGCATTTT.

Notes on this clonotype: A much larger clonotype is one base distant, so this may be a read error. V gene TRBV28 combines with J gene TRBJ1-5, with 8 bases lining up with TRBD1. Germline V gene sequence: CDR1 MDHEN, CDR2 SYDVKM. CDR3 size: 15 residues. V was pared by 2 bases and J by 3 bases, with 3 bases of the junction left unmatched. DNA for the CDR3: TGTGCCAGCAGTTTAGGGGACAGGAACAATCAGCCCCAGCATTTT. It translates to CASSLGDRNNQPQHF.

At least ten counts were recorded for this clonotype. The rearrangement links TRBV11-1 to TRBJ2-7; possibly TRBD1 for D (7 bases). Per germline, CDR1 SGHAT and CDR2 FQDESV (reference sequence). Trimming stripped 1 base from V and 3 bases from J, with 13 bases between. CDR3 size: 15 residues. The CDR3, as DNA: TGTGCCAGCAGCTTAGGTCGACAGGGACTCTACGAGCAGTACTTC. Translating gives CASSLGRQGLYEQYF.

This clonotype turned up a few times. V and J are TRBV20-1 and TRBJ2-5, with TRBD2 matching over 8 bases. This CDR3 spans 17 amino acids. CDR1 and CDR2 (germline): DFQATT, SNEGSKA (reference sequence). V lost 0 bases to trimming and J lost 2 bases; unmatched junction nucleotides: 11. CDR3 residues: CSARDIMRSSGQETQYF. Here the CDR3 DNA reads TGCAGTGCTAGAGATATCATGCGGTCTAGCGGGCAAGAGACCCAGTACTTC.

This clonotype has a count of ten or more. V gene TRBV28 combines with J gene TRBJ2-5; D possibly matches TRBD1 or TRBD2 (5 bases each). Deletions cut 3 bases from V and 1 base from J, with 6 bases between. The CDR3 is 13 amino acids. CDR1 is MDHEN, CDR2 SYDVKM, per germline. As DNA, the CDR3 is TGTGCCAGCAGTTTGGGGACCCAAGAGACCCAGTACTTC. Amino acid sequence: CASSLGTQETQYF.

Notes on this clonotype: Its ends do not fully match the called genes, so a read error is possible. The chain combines TRBV5-1 with TRBJ2-2, with 9 bases lining up with TRBD1. The germline gives CDR1 SGHRS, CDR2 YFSETQ. The CDR3 length is 15 residues. In nucleotides, the CDR3 is TGCGCCAGCAGCATCGGGACAGGGTCCACCGGGGAGCTGTTCTTT. As protein: CASSIGTGSTGELFF.

At least ten counts were recorded for this clonotype. This chain joins TRBV10-2 and TRBJ1-2, with TRBD1 identical over 7 bases. V was pared by 6 bases and J by 4 bases, with 8 bases of the junction left unmatched. The CDR3 runs to 14 residues. Germline V lookup: CDR1 WSHSY, CDR2 SAAADI. The CDR3 sequence is CASSPGTVRYGYTF. In nucleotides, the CDR3 is TGCGCCAGCAGCCCCGGGACAGTCCGCTATGGCTACACCTTC.

This clonotype occurred many times. The chain recombines TRBV12-3 or TRBV12-4 with TRBJ2-7; 10 nucleotides line up with TRBD2. The CDR3 is made up of 15 amino acids. J gave up 5 bases and V 3 bases, and 7 bases lay outside the gene matches. CDR3 in DNA: TGTGCCAGCAGTTTGATCCTAGCGGGAGACAACGAGCAGTACTTC. Residues: CASSLILAGDNEQYF.

In regard to this clonotype: This may come from a read error, since a much larger clone is one base off. This sequence joins TRBV12-3 or TRBV12-4 and TRBJ2-7; perhaps TRBD1 as D (6 bases). The CDR3 has 13 amino acids. In DNA, the CDR3 is TGTGTCAGCAGTTTTCGCAGGGGCGGCGAGCAGTACTTC. Translation gives CVSSFRRGGEQYF.

This clonotype was seen ten or more times. V and J are TRBV12-3 or TRBV12-4 and TRBJ1-5; D unresolved. The CDR3 runs to 12 residues. The V and J ends lost 6 bases and 10 bases respectively, with 13 bases between them. The CDR3 region has the DNA TGTGCCAGCAGCCCTGGACCGGGACCCCAGCATTTT. Translating it yields CASSPGPGPQHF.

This chain connects TRBV6-2 or TRBV6-3 to TRBJ2-5; 9 bases match TRBD1. J gave up 7 bases and V 5 bases, and 8 bases lay outside the gene matches. This CDR3 has 14 residues. Germline CDR1 MNHEY, CDR2 SVGEGT. Written as DNA, the CDR3 is TGTGCCAGCAGTCCGGGACAGGGAAGGGCGACCCAGTACTTC. Translated: CASSPGQGRATQYF.

This clonotype was detected many times. The V call is TRBV4-1, the J call TRBJ2-5, with TRBD2 matching over 9 bases. The germline V gene encodes CDR1 MGHRA and CDR2 YSYEKL. The CDR3 loop spans 16 amino acids. V lost 1 base and J lost 2; bases outside the gene matches: 5. CDR3 in amino acids: CASSQVIAGAQETQYF. In DNA, the CDR3 is TGCGCCAGCAGCCAAGTTATAGCGGGGGCGCAAGAGACCCAGTACTTC.

The J gene is TRBJ2-7, the V gene TRBV3-1; 8 positions agree with TRBD2. This CDR3 is built from 15 residues. The V and J ends lost 2 bases and 4 bases, in that order; junction bases with no gene match: 7. Germline CDR1 reads LGHDT; CDR2 reads YNNKEL (reference sequence). The CDR3 loop reads CASSQLGSGRYEQYF. Here the CDR3 DNA reads TGTGCCAGCAGCCAACTAGGGAGCGGGAGATACGAGCAGTACTTC.

This clonotype was counted only a few times. J is TRBJ1-1 and V is TRBV30, with D hard to call. From germline, CDR1 is GTSNPN and CDR2 SVGIG (reference sequence). V lost 3 bases to trimming and J lost 1 base, with 9 bases between them. This CDR3 has 13 amino acids. DNA for the CDR3: TGTGCCTGGAGCCGGGGTGAGAACACTGAAGCTTTCTTT. Protein sequence: CAWSRGENTEAFF.

This clonotype was counted many times. The J gene is TRBJ1-3, the V gene TRBV12-3 or TRBV12-4; TRBD1 agrees at 8 bases. The trim removed 2 bases at V and 0 bases at J, leaving 15 bases unmatched. The CDR3 runs to 20 residues. The CDR3 here is CASSLRDRSLGNLSGNTIYF. The DNA of the CDR3 is TGTGCCAGCAGTTTACGGGACAGGTCCCTTGGGAACCTCTCTGGAAACACCATATATTTT.

This chain uses TRBV11-2 with TRBJ1-6; possible D gene TRBD1, 5 bases. The CDR3 contains 16 residues. The germline gives CDR1 SGHAT, CDR2 FQNNGV. Trimming left V 5 bases short and J 7 bases short, with 18 bases between. CDR3 protein: CASSPPGRWGNSPLHF. The CDR3 coding sequence is TGTGCCAGCAGCCCCCCGGGACGGTGGGGGAATTCACCCCTCCACTTT.

Points on this clonotype: This may come from a read error, since a much larger clone is one base off. CDR3 sequence: CASSRSRTGDYEQYF. The CDR3 DNA sequence: TGTGCCAGCAGTCGGTCCAGGACAGGGGATTACGAGCAGTACTTC. J is TRBJ2-7 and V is TRBV12-3 or TRBV12-4; 9 bases match TRBD1. V shed 5 bases and J 4 bases; nucleotides not matched to a gene: 9. This CDR3 contains 15 residues.

This clonotype was recorded at least ten times. V gene TRBV2 combines with J gene TRBJ2-7; D possibly corresponds to TRBD2 (5 bases). Germline V lookup: CDR1 SNHLY, CDR2 FYNNEI. This CDR3 region has 15 residues. Trimming pared 4 bases from V and 0 bases from J, leaving 13 bases between. CDR3 residues: CASSGSSRSSYEQYF. Here the CDR3 DNA reads TGTGCCAGCAGTGGGTCTAGCAGGAGCTCCTACGAGCAGTACTTC. The full variable domain, rest sourced from reference TRBV2 and TRBJ2-7, is EPEVTQTPSHQVTQMGQEVILRCVPISNHLYFYWYRQILGQKVEFLVSFYNNEISEKSEIFDDQFSVERPDGSNFTLKIRSTKLEDSAMYFCASSGSSRSSYEQYFGPGTRLTVT.

This clonotype appeared many times. The chain couples TRBV7-9 to TRBJ1-5; D might be TRBD1 (5 bases). The V gene's germline CDR1 is SEHNR and CDR2 FQNEAQ (reference sequence). This CDR3 has 14 residues. V gave up 1 base and J gave up 4 bases, with 8 bases separating them. DNA of the CDR3: TGTGCCAGCAGCTTAGGTGACAGAAATCAGCCCCAGCATTTT. This sequence encodes CASSLGDRNQPQHF.

This clonotype was seen repeatedly, ten times or more. The rearrangement links TRBV30 to TRBJ2-7, with TRBD2 matching 8 bases. The CDR3 length is 12 residues. V trimming: 4 bases; J trimming: 7 bases; junction bases outside the gene matches: 6. Germline V gene sequence: CDR1 GTSNPN, CDR2 SVGIG (reference sequence). CDR3 bases: TGTGCCTGGAAGAGTAGCGGGGCGGAGCAGTACTTC. It specifies CAWKSSGAEQYF.

The sample holds many counts of this clonotype. The chain combines TRBV12-3 or TRBV12-4 with TRBJ2-4; D is undetermined. There are 12 residues in the CDR3. With 6 bases removed from V and 5 bases from J, the gap between germline ends came to 8 bases. The DNA of the CDR3 is TGTGCCAGCAGCCGGAGCCAAAACATTCAGTACTTC. This codes for CASSRSQNIQYF.